These 7 T cell receptor beta chains were sequenced from one sample in a study of T cell responses to AZD1222 COVID-19 vaccine. Profiling relied on immunoSEQ multiplex PCR, and the TCRdb table lists in-frame clones only, not all of them. The sample shows 130,000 to 150,000 clones, just over 85% of them seen only once. Source: peripheral blood, taken 28 days after the second AZD1222 dose. All receptors come from an adult who received the AZD1222 COVID-19 vaccine.

The rearrangement links TRBV27 to TRBJ2-7; 7 positions agree with TRBD2. This CDR3 contains 16 residues. With 3 bases clipped from V and 3 bases from J, the junction kept 11 bases outside the gene matches. CDR1 is MNHEY, CDR2 SMNVEV, per germline (reference sequence). CDR3 loop: CASSFHGEGQGYEQYF. In DNA form, the CDR3 reads TGTGCCAGCAGTTTTCACGGGGAGGGGCAGGGCTACGAGCAGTACTTC.

The chain combines TRBV3-1 (or the pseudogene TRBV3-2) with TRBJ2-3, with a tentative D call TRBD1 (7 bases). Trimming pared 1 base from V and 5 bases from J, leaving 16 bases between. CDR1 is LGHDT, CDR2 YNNKEL, per germline (reference sequence). The CDR3 is 16 residues long. The CDR3 protein is CASSQVVGQGGDTQYF. DNA of the CDR3: TGTGCCAGCAGCCAAGTAGTCGGCCAGGGGGGAGATACGCAGTATTTT.

The V and J genes are TRBV7-8 and TRBJ1-4, with 7 bases fitting TRBD1. The length of the CDR3 is 15 residues. J was trimmed by 8 bases and V by 5 bases; bases with no gene match: 11. Per the germline V gene, CDR1 is SGHVS and CDR2 is FQNEAQ. The CDR3: CASSPRQGREEKLFF. The CDR3 coding sequence is TGTGCCAGCAGCCCGCGACAGGGCCGAGAAGAAAAACTGTTTTTT. The full variable domain, its missing parts supplied by reference TRBV7-8 and TRBJ1-4, is GAGVSQSPRYKVAKRGQDVALRCDPISGHVSLFWYQQALGQGPEFLTYFQNEAQLDKSGLPSDRFFAERPEGSVSTLKIQRTQQEDSAVYLCASSPRQGREEKLFFGSGTQLSVL.

This clone was counted once. The chain is built from TRBV11-2 and TRBJ2-7; TRBD2 might be the D (5 bases). Between the trimmed V and J ends, which lost 5 bases and 3 bases, there was a span of 14 bases. CDR1 and CDR2 from the germline V gene are SGHAT and FQNNGV. This CDR3 has 14 residues. CDR3 protein: CASSPSGPYYEQYF. The CDR3 region has the DNA TGTGCCAGCAGCCCGAGCGGACCATACTACGAGCAGTACTTC.

V usage is TRBV5-1 and J usage is TRBJ1-2; perhaps TRBD1 as D (6 bases). Trimming removed 3 bases from V and 3 bases from J, with 9 bases in between. Germline V CDR1 and CDR2: SGHRS, YFSETQ. This CDR3 has 13 amino acids. Written as DNA, the CDR3 is TGCGCCAGCAGCTCACAGGGAGACTATGGCTACACCTTC. As protein: CASSSQGDYGYTF. The entire variable domain, with the rest obtained from reference TRBV5-1 and TRBJ1-2, is as follows: KAGVTQTPRYLIKTRGQQVTLSCSPISGHRSVSWYQQTPGQGLQFLFEYFSETQRNKGNFPGRFSGRQFSNSRSEMNVSTLELGDSALYLCASSSQGDYGYTFGSGTRLTVV.

V is TRBV11-2 and J is TRBJ2-5, with 9 nucleotides matching TRBD2. Trimming took 5 bases from V and 1 from J; bases not matched to a gene: 2. CDR1 is SGHAT and CDR2 is FQNNGV in the germline V gene. The CDR3 has 14 amino acids. The chain's CDR3 is CASSPTSGQETQYF. The CDR3 nucleotides are TGTGCCAGCAGCCCGACTAGCGGCCAAGAGACCCAGTACTTC.

V and J are TRBV6-1 and TRBJ1-2, with D perhaps TRBD1 (6 bases). Trimming removed 1 base from V and 5 bases from J, with 20 bases in between. The germline CDR1 and CDR2 sequences are MNHNS and SASEGT. The CDR3 contains 17 residues. The CDR3 DNA reads TGTGCCAGCAGTGAAGGGACAGTAGGGAGGGGGGGATATGGCTACACCTTC. Translated, it gives CASSEGTVGRGGYGYTF.